This TCR beta chain was found in a study of blood T cell repertoires in COVID-19 (dated by TCRdb to between 2020 and 2021). As for the study more broadly: Samples covering the acute and convalescent phases of COVID-19 were provided by collaborators in the United States, Italy and Spain. The prospective study material was composed of cDNA or gDNA derived from T cells, B-cell-depleted T cells, or PBMCs. Sample metadata almost always included a de-identified subject ID, COVID-19 status, age in years and sex. Subjects who had been exposed to COVID-19, were actively infected with it, or had recovered from it provided the deeply sampled blood TCRbeta repertoires that made up the dataset. The repertoires were released in a freely available public database meant as a resource for research on the immune response to SARS-CoV-2. HLA class I and class II types, where available, came from metadata supplied by the sample provider rather than from assay-based typing. The samples were drawn from two sources: the first 160 participants of the ongoing ImmuneRACE study, and some 1,300 subjects contributed by 6 global collaborators.

This clone showed up just a few times. Its antigen remains unidentified. Qualities for individual bases were not recorded, and no much larger clone is one base off. TCRbeta CDR3 regions were amplified from genomic DNA by means of the immunoSEQ Assay, a bias-controlled multiplex PCR. As for the authors' bioinformatics: The number of nucleated cells in each sample was estimated by amplification of reference gene primers within the assay. To quantify the absolute abundance of each unique TCRbeta CDR3 rearrangement, sequence reads were collapsed and filtered. For each sample, productive Simpson clonality was calculated as the square root of Simpson's diversity index across productive rearrangements. TCRdb's version of the immuneACCESS table is confined to in-frame rearrangements and falls short of the full clone set. An unresolved V gene accounts for under half of the shortfall where checked; the remainder is of unknown origin. V and J calls and clone size are those listed in that table; D and trimming were worked out from the DNA. The sample contains 50,000 or so clones, around nine tenths of them found a single time. The ten largest clonotypes hold about 10% of the sample.

Whole blood was collected in K2EDTA tubes by collaborating institutions according to the institutions' own protocols. For TCRbeta analysis, collaborators shipped samples as frozen whole blood, isolated PBMCs, or DNA extracted from either of those sample types. What the research found in general, with its limitations: The amount of clinical and demographic metadata varied by source and participant and was provided uncurated.

V is pruned by 4 bases and J by 1 base, leaving 5 bases of the junction without a gene match. CDR1 SGHTA and CDR2 FQGNSA are derived from the germline V gene. The CDR3 covers 16 residues, taking in both the cysteine and the phenylalanine. The CDR3 DNA has 48 bases and is translated from base 1. Recombination linked TRBV7-2 to TRBJ2-3, with 10 central nucleotides matching TRBD2. The clonotype originates from a woman older than 75 with acute or convalescent COVID-19. Sequencing was carried out using peripheral blood. The DNA sequence is TGTGCCAGCAGCTCTCCGGGACTAGCGCGCACAGATACGCAGTATTTT. Its coded protein is CASSSPGLARTDTQYF.